A selection of T cell receptor beta chains follows, all from one sample in a study of shared clonotypes between healthy human individuals. Generated by immunoSEQ multiplex PCR, the TCRdb table keeps only in-frame clones and is missing some. The repertoire holds some 2.1 million clones, with 93% as singletons. Sequencing used naive CD8+ T cells from PBMCs. The receptors derive from a man between 18 and 29 years old in good health. Some clones in this sample may be carry-over from other donors' samples. Both conserved end residues are part of each CDR3. D genes are given only for firm matches. The size field is filled for only some rows; it gives once, few, many or a size class.

TRBJ2-7 | TRBV4-1 | - | 15 | - | CASSQDRKGAGEQYF | TGCGCCAGCAGCCAAGATCGAAAGGGGGCGGGGGAGCAGTACTTC
TRBJ2-1 | TRBV12-5 | - | 14 | - | CASAFGDYENEQFF | TGTGCTAGTGCCTTTGGTGACTATGAAAATGAGCAGTTCTTC
TRBJ2-7 | TRBV7-9 | - | 12 | - | CASSSWGDEQYF | TGTGCCAGCAGCTCCTGGGGGGACGAGCAGTACTTC
TRBJ2-1 | TRBV27 | TRBD2 | 15 | - | CASSSGTSGTHEQFF | TGTGCCAGCAGTTCCGGGACTAGCGGGACGCATGAGCAGTTCTTC
TRBJ2-7 | TRBV30 | - | 12 | - | CAWSVMAPEQYF | TGTGCCTGGAGTGTAATGGCGCCCGAGCAGTACTTC
TRBJ2-3 | TRBV19 | TRBD1 | 15 | - | CASSMTTGYTDTQYF | TGTGCCAGTAGTATGACGACAGGGTACACAGATACGCAGTATTTT
TRBJ2-3 | TRBV29-1 | - | 15 | - | CSVNGLGTHTDTQYF | TGCAGCGTCAACGGGCTGGGCACACACACAGATACGCAGTATTTT
TRBJ2-3 | TRBV19 | TRBD2 | 14 | - | CASSTGTSGDTQYF | TGTGCCAGTAGTACCGGGACTAGCGGGGATACGCAGTATTTT
TRBJ2-7 | TRBV5-1 | - | 11 | - | CASSLFNEQYF | TGCGCCAGCAGCTTGTTCAACGAGCAGTACTTC
TRBJ2-7 | TRBV27 | TRBD2 | 15 | - | CASRPTSGPTYEQYF | TGTGCCAGCAGACCAACTAGCGGGCCGACCTACGAGCAGTACTTC
TRBJ2-1 | TRBV7-2 | - | 13 | - | CASSFGGPNEQFF | TGTGCCAGCAGCTTTGGGGGACCGAATGAGCAGTTCTTC
TRBJ1-4 | TRBV27 | - | 16 | - | CASSTRDGGTNEKLFF | TGTGCCAGCAGCACCCGGGATGGGGGTACTAATGAAAAACTGTTTTTT
TRBJ2-3 | TRBV28 | - | 16 | once | CASSFSTAQGTDTQYF | TGTGCCAGCAGTTTTTCGACAGCCCAGGGCACAGATACGCAGTATTTT
TRBJ2-7 | TRBV7-8 | - | 12 | once | CASSPEGWQEYF | TGTGCCAGCAGCCCGGAGGGATGGCAGGAGTACTTC
TRBJ2-1 | TRBV7-6 | TRBD2 | 14 | - | CASSPRTSYNEQFF | TGTGCCAGCAGCCCGCGGACTAGCTACAATGAGCAGTTCTTC
TRBJ2-1 | TRBV7-7 | TRBD2 | 16 | - | CASSLGLADLGNEQFF | TGTGCCAGCAGCTTAGGACTAGCGGACTTGGGGAATGAGCAGTTCTTC
TRBJ2-7 | TRBV14 | TRBD2 | 16 | - | CASSHPTGTSSYEQYF | TGTGCCAGCAGCCACCCGACCGGGACTAGCTCCTACGAGCAGTACTTC
TRBJ1-2 | TRBV29-1 | - | 11 | - | CSVVRRLDYTF | TGCAGCGTTGTGCGCCGGCTTGACTACACCTTC
TRBJ2-5 | TRBV9 | - | 16 | - | CASSVSLGLGLETQYF | TGTGCCAGCAGCGTGAGTTTGGGACTTGGTTTGGAGACCCAGTACTTC
TRBJ2-1 | TRBV6-4 | - | 15 | - | CASSDSSSGMREQFF | TGTGCCAGCAGTGACTCGAGTTCAGGGATGCGTGAGCAGTTCTTC
TRBJ2-7 | TRBV27 | TRBD2 | 15 | - | CASRRTSGAKYEQYF | TGTGCCAGCAGACGGACTAGCGGGGCTAAATACGAGCAGTACTTC
TRBJ2-7 | TRBV5-4 | - | 14 | - | CASSVAQGSYEQYF | TGTGCCAGCAGCGTAGCACAGGGCTCCTACGAGCAGTACTTC
TRBJ2-1 | TRBV27 | - | 14 | once | CASSIRDHSNEQFF | TGTGCCAGCAGCATCCGGGACCATTCCAATGAGCAGTTCTTC
TRBJ1-4 | TRBV2 | - | 12 | - | CASSRRREKLFF | TGTGCCAGCAGCCGGCGCAGGGAAAAACTGTTTTTT
TRBJ1-2 | TRBV9 | - | 13 | - | CASSLTQQRGYTF | TGTGCCAGCAGCCTTACTCAACAAAGGGGCTACACCTTC
TRBJ1-1 | TRBV5-1 | - | 15 | - | CASSLVSGTNTEAFF | TGCGCCAGCAGCTTGGTATCGGGAACTAACACTGAAGCTTTCTTT
TRBJ1-1 | TRBV21-1 | - | 15 | - | CASSPPRQGLTEAFF | TGTGCCAGCAGCCCGCCGCGACAGGGTCTCACTGAAGCTTTCTTT
TRBJ2-4 | TRBV10-2 | - | 15 | - | CASSAATMAKNIQYF | TGCGCCAGCAGTGCCGCCACTATGGCCAAAAACATTCAGTACTTC
TRBJ2-5 | TRBV27 | TRBD2 | 14 | - | CASSILAGVETQYF | TGTGCCAGCAGTATTCTAGCGGGAGTTGAGACCCAGTACTTC
TRBJ2-1 | TRBV28 | TRBD1 | 15 | - | CASRSDRSLYNEQFF | TGTGCCAGCAGATCGGACAGGTCCCTCTACAATGAGCAGTTCTTC
TRBJ2-3 | TRBV6-5 | TRBD2 | 14 | - | CASRRAGLTDTQYF | TGTGCCAGCAGGAGAGCGGGATTGACAGATACGCAGTATTTT
TRBJ2-7 | TRBV15 | - | 16 | - | CATSVPRGAPSYEQYF | TGTGCCACCAGCGTCCCCAGGGGCGCCCCCTCCTACGAGCAGTACTTC
TRBJ2-1 | TRBV29-1 | - | 11 | - | CSVGGKNEQFF | TGCAGCGTTGGGGGTAAAAATGAGCAGTTCTTC
TRBJ1-1 | TRBV7-9 | - | 14 | - | CASSFGSGNTEAFF | TGTGCCAGCAGCTTCGGATCCGGGAACACTGAAGCTTTCTTT
TRBJ2-2 | TRBV10-2 | TRBD2 | 16 | once | CASSESSRERTGELFF | TGCGCCAGCAGTGAGAGTTCGCGGGAGCGGACCGGGGAGCTGTTTTTT
TRBJ2-2 | TRBV28 | - | 12 | once | CASSLPTGELFF | TGTGCCAGCAGCCTTCCTACCGGGGAGCTGTTTTTT
TRBJ2-7 | TRBV6-1 | - | 13 | once | CASGLETDYEQYF | TGTGCCAGCGGACTGGAGACCGACTACGAGCAGTACTTC
TRBJ2-1 | TRBV27 | TRBD1 | 16 | - | CASSLLSGQAYNEQFF | TGTGCCAGCAGTTTATTAAGCGGACAGGCCTACAATGAGCAGTTCTTC
TRBJ1-1 | TRBV7-9 | - | 13 | - | CASSGRILDEAFF | TGTGCCAGCAGCGGCCGGATCTTGGATGAAGCTTTCTTT
TRBJ2-7 | TRBV7-2 | TRBD1 | 15 | - | CASSFPGQGAYEQYF | TGTGCCAGCAGCTTTCCGGGACAGGGGGCTTACGAGCAGTACTTC
TRBJ2-5 | TRBV4-1 | - | 16 | - | CASSQDLEGLGETQYF | TGCGCCAGCAGCCAAGATTTGGAGGGTTTGGGAGAGACCCAGTACTTC
TRBJ2-7 | TRBV5-5 | - | 14 | - | CASSLKGTYWEQYF | TGTGCCAGCAGCTTAAAAGGGACGTATTGGGAGCAGTACTTC
TRBJ2-1 | TRBV7-7 | TRBD2 | 14 | - | CASSPRLADNEQFF | TGTGCCAGCAGCCCAAGACTAGCGGACAATGAGCAGTTCTTC
TRBJ2-5 | TRBV28 | - | 13 | - | CASSMGRQETQYF | TGTGCCAGCAGCATGGGACGTCAAGAGACCCAGTACTTC
TRBJ2-1 | TRBV19 | - | 11 | - | CASSRNNEQFF | TGTGCCAGTAGTCGAAACAATGAGCAGTTCTTC
TRBJ2-3 | TRBV2 | TRBD2 | 17 | - | CASSERASGRDTDTQYF | TGTGCCAGCAGTGAAAGGGCTAGCGGACGAGACACAGATACGCAGTATTTT
TRBJ2-7 | TRBV4-3 | TRBD1 | 16 | - | CASSQDRTGSSYEQYF | TGCGCCAGCAGCCAAGATAGGACAGGGAGCTCCTACGAGCAGTACTTC
TRBJ1-3 | TRBV6-1 | - | 15 | - | CASSEGWGTGNTIYF | TGTGCCAGCAGTGAAGGTTGGGGGACTGGAAACACCATATATTTT
TRBJ1-3 | TRBV11-2 | TRBD1 | 15 | - | CASSFGTGSGNTIYF | TGTGCCAGCAGCTTCGGGACAGGGTCTGGAAACACCATATATTTT
TRBJ2-1 | TRBV19 | - | 16 | - | CASSMGWDRSYNEQFF | TGTGCCAGTAGTATGGGGTGGGACCGCTCCTACAATGAGCAGTTCTTC
TRBJ1-5 | TRBV19 | - | 15 | - | CASSIYTVSNQPQHF | TGTGCCAGTAGTATATATACAGTTAGCAATCAGCCCCAGCATTTT
TRBJ1-2 | TRBV7-9 | - | 14 | - | CASSFPTAPYGYTF | TGTGCCAGCAGCTTTCCGACCGCGCCCTATGGCTACACCTTC
TRBJ2-1 | TRBV4-3 | - | 17 | - | CASSPHRAGSSYNEQFF | TGCGCCAGCAGCCCCCACCGGGCGGGAAGCTCCTACAATGAGCAGTTCTTC